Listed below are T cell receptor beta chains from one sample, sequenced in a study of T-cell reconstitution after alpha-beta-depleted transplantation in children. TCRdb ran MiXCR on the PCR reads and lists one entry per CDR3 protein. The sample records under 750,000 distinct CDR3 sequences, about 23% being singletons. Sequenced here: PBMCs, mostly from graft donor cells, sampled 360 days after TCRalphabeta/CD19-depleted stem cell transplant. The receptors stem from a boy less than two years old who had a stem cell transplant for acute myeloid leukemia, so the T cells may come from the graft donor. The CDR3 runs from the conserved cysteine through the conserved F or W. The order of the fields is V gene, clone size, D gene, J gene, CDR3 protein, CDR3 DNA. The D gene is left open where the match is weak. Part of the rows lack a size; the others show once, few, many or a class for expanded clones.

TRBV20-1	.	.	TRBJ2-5	CSAREDSRETQYF	TGCAGTGCTAGAGAGGATTCCCGGGAGACCCAGTACTTC
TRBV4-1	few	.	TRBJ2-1	CASSQDFNNEQFF	TGCGCCAGCAGCCAAGATTTCAACAATGAGCAGTTCTTC
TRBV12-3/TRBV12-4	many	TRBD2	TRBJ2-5	CASSLIGRGETQYF	TGTGCCAGCAGTTTAATAGGGAGGGGAGAGACCCAGTACTTC
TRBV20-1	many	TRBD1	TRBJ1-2	CSARDAVRQGALYGYTF	TGCAGTGCTAGGGACGCCGTGAGACAGGGGGCTCTCTATGGCTACACCTTC
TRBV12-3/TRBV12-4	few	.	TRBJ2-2	CASRNSTGELFF	TGTGCCAGCAGGAATAGCACCGGGGAGCTGTTTTTT
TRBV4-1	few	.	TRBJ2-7	CASSQDRGIEQYF	TGCGCCAGCAGCCAAGATCGGGGCATCGAGCAGTACTTC
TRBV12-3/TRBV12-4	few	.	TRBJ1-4	CASSPVRDSEKLFF	TGTGCCAGCAGCCCCGTACGGGATTCGGAAAAACTGTTTTTT
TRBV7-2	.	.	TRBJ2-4	CASSSLTGRGNIQYF	TGTGCCAGCAGCTCCCTGACAGGGAGGGGAAACATTCAGTACTTC
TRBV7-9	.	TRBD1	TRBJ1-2	CASSFGDRVNGYTF	TGTGCCAGCAGCTTCGGGGACAGGGTAAACGGCTACACCTTC
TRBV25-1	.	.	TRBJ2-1	CASSDGLNEQFF	TGTGCCAGCAGTGATGGTCTCAATGAGCAGTTCTTC
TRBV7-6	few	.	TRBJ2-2	CASSFSGEGDTNTGELFF	TGTGCCAGCAGCTTTTCCGGGGAGGGGGACACTAACACCGGGGAGCTGTTTTTT
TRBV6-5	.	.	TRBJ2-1	CASSFIGREQFF	TGTGCCAGCAGTTTTATTGGGCGAGAGCAGTTCTTC
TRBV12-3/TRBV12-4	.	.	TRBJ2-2	CASSLSAPGNTGELFF	TGTGCCAGCAGTTTATCGGCGCCAGGGAACACCGGGGAGCTGTTTTTT
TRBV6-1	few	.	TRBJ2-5	CASSESRDSLTF	TGTGCCAGCAGTGAAAGCCGGGACTCCCTTACCTTC
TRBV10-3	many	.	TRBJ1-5	CAITPDGNSNQPQHF	TGTGCCATCACCCCTGACGGGAATAGCAATCAGCCCCAGCATTTT
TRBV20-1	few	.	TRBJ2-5	CSARVQGIRETQYF	TGCAGTGCTAGGGTCCAGGGAATCCGAGAGACCCAGTACTTC
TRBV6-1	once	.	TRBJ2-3	CASRPHPAGDTQYF	TGTGCCAGCAGGCCCCACCCCGCGGGGGATACGCAGTATTTT
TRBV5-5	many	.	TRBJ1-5	CASSLGTGDGQPQHF	TGTGCCAGCAGCTTGGGAACCGGGGATGGCCAGCCCCAGCATTTT
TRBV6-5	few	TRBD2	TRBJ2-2	CASSPGTTHTGELFF	TGTGCCAGCAGTCCCGGGACTACTCACACCGGGGAGCTGTTTTTT
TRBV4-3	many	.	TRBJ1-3	CASSQEAAPSGNTIYF	TGCGCCAGCAGCCAAGAGGCAGCCCCCTCTGGAAACACCATATATTTT
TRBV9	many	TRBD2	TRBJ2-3	CASSATSVPDTQYF	TGTGCCAGCAGCGCCACTAGCGTTCCAGATACGCAGTATTTT
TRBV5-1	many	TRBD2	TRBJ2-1	CASSLLAGGLLNEQFF	TGCGCCAGCAGCTTGCTAGCGGGGGGGCTATTGAATGAGCAGTTCTTC
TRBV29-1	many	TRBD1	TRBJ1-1	CSVEREKGAYSGNTEAFF	TGCAGCGTTGAACGGGAAAAGGGGGCTTACTCTGGAAACACTGAAGCTTTCTTT
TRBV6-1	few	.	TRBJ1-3	CASRERGSGNTIYF	TGTGCCAGCAGAGAGAGGGGCTCTGGAAACACCATATATTTT
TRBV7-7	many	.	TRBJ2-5	CASSLLVGFGETQYF	TGTGCCAGCAGCTTATTAGTAGGGTTCGGGGAGACCCAGTACTTC
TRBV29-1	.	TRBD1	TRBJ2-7	CSVAFPDRASYEQYF	TGCAGCGTTGCTTTCCCTGACAGGGCGTCCTACGAGCAGTACTTC
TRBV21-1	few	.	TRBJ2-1	CASSSRGQVVCGEQFF	TGTGCCAGCAGCAGCAGGGGGCAAGTAGTATGTGGTGAGCAGTTCTTC
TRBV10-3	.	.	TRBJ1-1	CAIRDSMNTEAFF	TGTGCCATCAGGGACAGTATGAACACTGAAGCTTTCTTT
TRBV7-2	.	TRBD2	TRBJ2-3	CASSFYAGGPDTQYF	TGTGCCAGCAGCTTTTACGCGGGGGGCCCAGATACGCAGTATTTT
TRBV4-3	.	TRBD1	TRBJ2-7	CASSQRRPTGVPGPYEQYF	TGCGCCAGCAGCCAAAGAAGACCGACAGGGGTCCCTGGGCCCTACGAGCAGTACTTC
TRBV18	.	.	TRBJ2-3	CASSPQPSTDTQYF	TGTGCCAGCTCACCACAGCCCAGCACAGATACGCAGTATTTT
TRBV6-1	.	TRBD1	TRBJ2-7	CATGQGVSYEQYF	TGTGCCACCGGACAGGGGGTCTCATACGAGCAGTACTTC
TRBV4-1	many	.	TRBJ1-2	CASSPGGSRFYGYTF	TGCGCCAGCAGCCCTGGGGGCAGTCGATTTTATGGCTACACCTTC
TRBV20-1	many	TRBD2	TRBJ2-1	CSARSPSGTRGNEQFF	TGCAGTGCTAGGAGCCCTAGCGGTACGAGGGGCAATGAGCAGTTCTTC
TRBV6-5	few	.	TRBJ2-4	CASSNGGSAKIQYF	TGTGCCAGCAGTAACGGGGGCTCGGCGAAGATTCAGTACTTC
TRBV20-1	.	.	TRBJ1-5	CSATSGGLSNQPQHF	TGCAGTGCTACCTCCGGCGGGCTTAGCAATCAGCCCCAGCATTTT
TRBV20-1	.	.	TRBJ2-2	CSARSGPHPANTGELFF	TGCAGTGCCAGAAGCGGGCCACACCCAGCGAACACCGGGGAGCTGTTTTTT
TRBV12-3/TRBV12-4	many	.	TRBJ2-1	CASSTTSNEQFF	TGTGCCAGCAGTACGACTAGTAATGAGCAGTTCTTC
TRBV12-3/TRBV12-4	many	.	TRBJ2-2	CASGAGWTGELFF	TGTGCCAGCGGCGCAGGCTGGACCGGGGAGCTGTTTTTT
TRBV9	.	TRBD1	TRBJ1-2	CASSVRDSGNYGYTF	TGTGCCAGCAGCGTCCGGGACAGTGGGAACTATGGCTACACCTTC
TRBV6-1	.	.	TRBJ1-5	CASSRRPRQDNQPQHF	TGTGCCAGCAGTCGCCGCCCCCGACAGGATAATCAGCCCCAGCATTTT
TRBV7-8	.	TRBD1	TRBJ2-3	CASSNRDRGTDTQYF	TGTGCCAGCAGCAACCGGGACAGGGGGACAGATACGCAGTATTTT